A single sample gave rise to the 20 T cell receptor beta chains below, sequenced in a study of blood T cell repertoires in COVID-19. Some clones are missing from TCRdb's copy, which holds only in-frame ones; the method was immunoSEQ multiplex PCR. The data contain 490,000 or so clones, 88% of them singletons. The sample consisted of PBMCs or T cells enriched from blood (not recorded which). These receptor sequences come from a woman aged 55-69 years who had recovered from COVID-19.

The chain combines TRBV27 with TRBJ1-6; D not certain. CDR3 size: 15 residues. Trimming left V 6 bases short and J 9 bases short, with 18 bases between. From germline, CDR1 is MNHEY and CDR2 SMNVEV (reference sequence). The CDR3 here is CASRGLSGISSPLHF. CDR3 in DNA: TGTGCCAGCAGGGGTTTGTCGGGGATTTCTTCACCCCTCCACTTT.

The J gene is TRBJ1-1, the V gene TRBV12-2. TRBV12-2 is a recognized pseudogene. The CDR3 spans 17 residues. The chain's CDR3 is CASRSLMAGPMNTEAFF. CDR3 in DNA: TGTGCAAGTCGCTCCTTGATGGCGGGGCCCATGAACACTGAAGCTTTCTTT.

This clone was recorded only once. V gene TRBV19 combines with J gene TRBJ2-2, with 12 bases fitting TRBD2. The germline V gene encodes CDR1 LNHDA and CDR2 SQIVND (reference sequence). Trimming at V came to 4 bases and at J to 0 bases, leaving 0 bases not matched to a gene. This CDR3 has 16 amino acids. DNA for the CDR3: TGTGCCAGTAGTAGGACTAGCGGGGCGAACACCGGGGAGCTGTTTTTT. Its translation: CASSRTSGANTGELFF.

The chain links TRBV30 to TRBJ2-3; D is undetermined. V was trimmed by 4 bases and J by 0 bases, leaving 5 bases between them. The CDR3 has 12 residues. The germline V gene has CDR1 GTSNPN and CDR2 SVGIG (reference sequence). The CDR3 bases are TGTGCCTGGACCCATAGCACAGATACGCAGTATTTT. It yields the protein CAWTHSTDTQYF.

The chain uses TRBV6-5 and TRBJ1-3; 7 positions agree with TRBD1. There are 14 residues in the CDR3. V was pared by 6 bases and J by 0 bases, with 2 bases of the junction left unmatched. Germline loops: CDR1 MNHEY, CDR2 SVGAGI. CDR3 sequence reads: CASRDRISGNTIYF. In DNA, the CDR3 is TGTGCCAGCAGGGACAGGATCTCTGGAAACACCATATATTTT.

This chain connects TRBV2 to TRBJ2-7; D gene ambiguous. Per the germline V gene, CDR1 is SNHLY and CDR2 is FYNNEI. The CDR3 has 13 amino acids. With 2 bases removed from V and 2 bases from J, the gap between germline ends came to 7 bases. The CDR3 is CASSELETYEQYV. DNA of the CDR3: TGTGCCAGCAGTGAACTTGAGACCTACGAGCAGTACGTC.

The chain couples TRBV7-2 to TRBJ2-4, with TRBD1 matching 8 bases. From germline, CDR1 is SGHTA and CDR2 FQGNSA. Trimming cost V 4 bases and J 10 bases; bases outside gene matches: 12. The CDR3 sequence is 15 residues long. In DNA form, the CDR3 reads TGTGCCAGCAGCTCAACCGGGACAGGATCAGGGATTCAGTACTTC. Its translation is CASSSTGTGSGIQYF.

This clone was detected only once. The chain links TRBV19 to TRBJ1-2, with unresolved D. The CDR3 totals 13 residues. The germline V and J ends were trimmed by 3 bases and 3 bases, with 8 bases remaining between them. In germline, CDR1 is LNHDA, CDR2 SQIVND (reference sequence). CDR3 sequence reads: CASSMTGYYGYTF. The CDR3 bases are TGTGCCAGTAGTATGACGGGTTACTATGGCTACACCTTC.

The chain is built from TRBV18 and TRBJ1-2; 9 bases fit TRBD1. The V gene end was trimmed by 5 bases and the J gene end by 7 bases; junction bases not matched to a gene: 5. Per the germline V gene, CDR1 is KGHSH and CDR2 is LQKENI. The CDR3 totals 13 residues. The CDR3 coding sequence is TGTGCCAGCTCAGGGACAGGGCTGAGTGGCTACACCTTC. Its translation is CASSGTGLSGYTF.

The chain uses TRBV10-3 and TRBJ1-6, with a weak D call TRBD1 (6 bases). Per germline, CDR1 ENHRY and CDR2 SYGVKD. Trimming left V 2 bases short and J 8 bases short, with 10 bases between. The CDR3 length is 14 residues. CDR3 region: CAISEDRLYSPLHF. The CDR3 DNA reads TGTGCCATCAGTGAGGACAGGTTGTATTCACCCCTCCACTTT.

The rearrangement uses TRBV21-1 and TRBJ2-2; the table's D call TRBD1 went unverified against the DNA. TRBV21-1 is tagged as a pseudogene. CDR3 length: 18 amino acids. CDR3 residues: CASSKDRTAAYNTGELFF. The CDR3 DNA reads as TGTGCCAGCAGCAAAGATAGGACAGCTGCCTACAACACCGGGGAGCTGTTTTTT.

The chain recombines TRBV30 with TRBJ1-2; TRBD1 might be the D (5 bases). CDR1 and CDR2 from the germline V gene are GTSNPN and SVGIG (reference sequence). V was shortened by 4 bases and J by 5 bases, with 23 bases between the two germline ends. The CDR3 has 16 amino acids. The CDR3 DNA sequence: TGTGCCTGGAATAACCACCGGCCAAGGGGCATGTATGGCTACACCTTC. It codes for CAWNNHRPRGMYGYTF.

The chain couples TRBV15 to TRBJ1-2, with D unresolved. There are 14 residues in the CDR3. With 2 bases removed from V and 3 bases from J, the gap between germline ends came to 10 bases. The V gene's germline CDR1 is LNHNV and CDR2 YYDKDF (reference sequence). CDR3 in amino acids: CATSRPGYYYGYTF. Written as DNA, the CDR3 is TGTGCCACCAGCAGACCGGGTTATTACTATGGCTACACCTTC.

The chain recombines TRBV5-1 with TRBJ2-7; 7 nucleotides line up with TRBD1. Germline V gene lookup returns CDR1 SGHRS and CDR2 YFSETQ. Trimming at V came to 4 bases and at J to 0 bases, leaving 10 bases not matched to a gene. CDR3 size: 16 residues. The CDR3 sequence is CASSPTGTANSYEQYF. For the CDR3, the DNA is TGCGCCAGCAGCCCGACCGGGACAGCCAACTCCTACGAGCAGTACTTC.

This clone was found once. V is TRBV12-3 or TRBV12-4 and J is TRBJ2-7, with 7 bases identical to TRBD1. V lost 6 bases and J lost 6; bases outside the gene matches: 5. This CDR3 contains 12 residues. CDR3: CASSQGVSEQYV. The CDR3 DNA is TGTGCCAGCAGCCAGGGGGTAAGCGAGCAGTACGTC.

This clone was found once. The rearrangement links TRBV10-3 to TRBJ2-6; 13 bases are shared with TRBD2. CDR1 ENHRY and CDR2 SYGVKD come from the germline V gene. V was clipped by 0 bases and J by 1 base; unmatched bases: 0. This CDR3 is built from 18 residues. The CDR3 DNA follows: TGTGCCATCAGTGAGTCACTAGCGGGGGGGTCTGGGGCCAACGTCCTGACTTTC. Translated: CAISESLAGGSGANVLTF.

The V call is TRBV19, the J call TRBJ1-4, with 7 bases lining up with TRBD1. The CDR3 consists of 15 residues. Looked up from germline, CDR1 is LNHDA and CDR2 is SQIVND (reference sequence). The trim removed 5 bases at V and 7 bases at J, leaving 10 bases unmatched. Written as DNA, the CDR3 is TGTGCCAGTAGTCGTCGAGGCGGACAGGCTGAAAAACTGTTTTTT. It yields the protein CASSRRGGQAEKLFF.

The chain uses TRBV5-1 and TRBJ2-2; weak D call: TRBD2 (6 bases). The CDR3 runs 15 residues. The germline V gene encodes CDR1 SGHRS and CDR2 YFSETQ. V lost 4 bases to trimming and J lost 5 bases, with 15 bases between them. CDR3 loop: CASSLGPGGTGELFF. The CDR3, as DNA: TGCGCCAGCAGCCTAGGGCCCGGAGGGACCGGGGAGCTGTTTTTT.

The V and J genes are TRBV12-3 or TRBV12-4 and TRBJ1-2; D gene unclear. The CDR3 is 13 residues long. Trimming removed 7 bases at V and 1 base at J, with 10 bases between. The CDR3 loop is CASTRRLNYGYTF. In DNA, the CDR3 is TGTGCCAGCACCCGGCGGCTTAACTATGGCTACACCTTC.

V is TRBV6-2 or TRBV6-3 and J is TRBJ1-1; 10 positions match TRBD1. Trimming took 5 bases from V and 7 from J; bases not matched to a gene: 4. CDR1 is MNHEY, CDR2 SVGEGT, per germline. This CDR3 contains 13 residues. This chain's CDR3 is CASSLWTGGEAFF. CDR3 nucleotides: TGTGCCAGCAGTCTGTGGACAGGGGGTGAAGCTTTCTTT.